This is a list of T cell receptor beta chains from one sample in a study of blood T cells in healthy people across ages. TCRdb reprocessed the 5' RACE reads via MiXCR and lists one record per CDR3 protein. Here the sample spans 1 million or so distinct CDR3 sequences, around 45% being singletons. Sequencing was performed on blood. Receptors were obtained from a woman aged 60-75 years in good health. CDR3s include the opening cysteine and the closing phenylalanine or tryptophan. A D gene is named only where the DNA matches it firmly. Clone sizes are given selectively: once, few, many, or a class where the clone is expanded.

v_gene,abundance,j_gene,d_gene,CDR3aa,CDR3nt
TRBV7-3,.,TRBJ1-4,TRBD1,CASSPSGGANEKLFF,TGTGCCAGCAGCCCGTCAGGGGGTGCTAATGAAAAACTGTTTTTT
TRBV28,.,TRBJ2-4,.,CASSLNYGQYF,TGTGCCAGCAGTTTGAACTACGGGCAGTACTTC
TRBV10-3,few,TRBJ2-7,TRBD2,CAISESGSASGSRVHEQYF,TGTGCCATCAGTGAGTCTGGGTCGGCTAGCGGGAGTCGTGTCCACGAGCAGTACTTC
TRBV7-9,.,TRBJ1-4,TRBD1,CASRDRGDEKLFF,TGTGCCAGCAGGGACAGGGGCGATGAAAAACTGTTTTTT
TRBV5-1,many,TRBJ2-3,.,CASSSSSTDTQYF,TGCGCCAGCAGCTCAAGTAGCACAGATACGCAGTATTTT
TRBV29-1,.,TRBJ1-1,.,CSVVFRNTEAFF,TGCAGCGTTGTATTTAGGAACACTGAAGCTTTCTTT
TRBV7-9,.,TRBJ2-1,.,CASSTGTSPYDEQFF,TGTGCCAGCAGCACCGGGACAAGCCCTTACGATGAGCAGTTCTTC
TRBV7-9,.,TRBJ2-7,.,CASSSEGKPVYEQYF,TGTGCCAGCAGTTCCGAGGGTAAGCCGGTCTACGAGCAGTACTTC
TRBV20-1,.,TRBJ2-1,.,CSAKRFSSYNEQFF,TGCAGTGCTAAGCGGTTCAGCTCCTACAATGAGCAGTTCTTC
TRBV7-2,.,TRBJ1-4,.,CASSLQGSHEKLFF,TGTGCCAGCAGCTTACAGGGGTCACATGAAAAACTGTTTTTT
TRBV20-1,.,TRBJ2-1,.,CSPAGNEQFF,TGCAGCCCTGCAGGGAATGAGCAGTTCTTC
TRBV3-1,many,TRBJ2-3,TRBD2,CASSRASGRTDTQYF,TGTGCCAGCAGCCGCGCGAGCGGGAGAACAGATACGCAGTATTTT
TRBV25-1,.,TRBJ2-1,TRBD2,CASVRLAGVDNEQFF,TGTGCCAGCGTTAGACTAGCGGGGGTAGACAATGAGCAGTTCTTC
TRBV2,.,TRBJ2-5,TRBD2,CASTQRGRANKETQYF,TGTGCCAGCACTCAAAGAGGGAGGGCTAATAAGGAGACCCAGTACTTC
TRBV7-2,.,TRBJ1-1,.,CASSLQTRSNTEAFF,TGTGCCAGCAGCTTACAAACCAGGAGTAACACTGAAGCTTTCTTT
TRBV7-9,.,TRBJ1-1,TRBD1,CASRPPTGANTEAFF,TGTGCCAGCAGACCCCCCACAGGGGCTAACACTGAAGCTTTCTTT
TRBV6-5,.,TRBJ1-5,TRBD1,CASSSLQGRYSNQPQHF,TGTGCCAGCAGTTCGTTACAGGGGAGATATAGCAATCAGCCCCAGCATTTT
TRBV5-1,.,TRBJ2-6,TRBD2,CASSSGTSGIGGANVLTF,TGCGCCAGCAGCTCGGGGACTAGCGGGATCGGTGGGGCCAACGTCCTGACTTTC
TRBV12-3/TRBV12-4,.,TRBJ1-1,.,CASSLMRVNTEAFF,TGTGCCAGCAGTTTAATGAGAGTGAACACTGAAGCTTTCTTT
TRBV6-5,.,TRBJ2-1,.,CANSGGVQFWEQFF,TGTGCCAACAGTGGCGGGGTCCAGTTTTGGGAGCAGTTCTTC
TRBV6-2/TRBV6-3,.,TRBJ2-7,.,CASSPTSRGEQYF,TGTGCCAGCAGCCCTACTAGTAGAGGCGAGCAGTACTTC
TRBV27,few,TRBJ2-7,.,CASRRGVGGSYNEQYF,TGTGCCAGCAGGCGAGGAGTCGGAGGCTCCTACAATGAGCAGTACTTC